The 19 T cell receptor beta chains presented below share a single source sample, sequenced in a study of beta chain features in type 1 diabetes. Investigators reverse transcribed all isolated RNA, so they sequenced expressed TCRB transcripts. Profiling relied on immunoSEQ multiplex PCR, and the TCRdb table lists in-frame clones only, not all of them. The data contain about 250,000 clones, 13% to 15% of them singletons. Sample: naive CD4+ T cells from blood. The receptors were gathered from a woman in her thirties or forties in good health.

The CDR3 DNA sequence: TGTGCCAGCAGCAAAGGACAGGGGGCTTATTCACCCCTCCACTTT. It codes for CASSKGQGAYSPLHF. The rearrangement links TRBV21-1 to TRBJ1-6; whether TRBD1, the table's D call, matches the DNA was not checked. TRBV21-1 is annotated as a pseudogene. The CDR3 sequence is 15 residues long.

This clone has just a few counts. The V call is TRBV13, the J call TRBJ2-3, with TRBD2 matching over 7 bases. The CDR3 length is 14 residues. The V segment lost 2 bases and the J segment 8 bases; nucleotides outside the gene matches: 7. Looked up from germline, CDR1 is PRHDT and CDR2 is FYEKMQ (reference sequence). This chain's CDR3 is CASSLRRGVGTQYF. The DNA for the CDR3 is TGTGCCAGCAGCTTAAGACGGGGGGTGGGTACGCAGTATTTT.

The V and J genes are TRBV5-4 and TRBJ2-5, with 7 bases aligning to TRBD1. CDR1 is SGHNT and CDR2 is YYREEE in the germline V gene (reference sequence). CDR3 size: 16 residues. Losses at the gene ends were 2 bases for V and 0 bases for J; bases not matched to a gene: 7. The chain's CDR3 is CASSFRQGVHQETQYF. CDR3 DNA: TGTGCCAGCAGCTTTAGGCAGGGGGTACACCAAGAGACCCAGTACTTC.

This clone was observed a few times. V is TRBV7-9 and J is TRBJ2-6; D remains unclear. CDR3 length equals 16 residues. Between the trimmed V and J ends, which lost 5 bases and 1 base, there was a span of 12 bases. The germline V gene encodes CDR1 SEHNR and CDR2 FQNEAQ (reference sequence). The DNA for the CDR3 is TGTGCCAGCAGCCCGAAAGCCGGGTCTGGGGCCAACGTCCTGACTTTC. Residues: CASSPKAGSGANVLTF.

This clone showed up just a few times. This chain joins TRBV9 and TRBJ2-3, with no clear D. Germline V gene data show CDR1 as SGDLS and CDR2 as YYNGEE. The CDR3 has 15 amino acids. V dropped 4 bases and J dropped 2 bases, with 14 bases sitting between them. The CDR3: CASSPRGLPTDTQYF. CDR3 coding DNA: TGTGCCAGCAGCCCCCGTGGCCTCCCCACAGATACGCAGTATTTT.

The chain joins TRBV18 to TRBJ2-3, with D perhaps TRBD2 (7 bases). V was trimmed by 8 bases and J by 2 bases, leaving 23 bases between them. Looked up from germline, CDR1 is KGHSH and CDR2 is LQKENI. The CDR3 loop spans 17 amino acids. The CDR3 reads CASRGLGNGGPTDTQYF. As DNA, the CDR3 is TGTGCCAGCCGCGGCCTAGGTAACGGGGGGCCCACAGATACGCAGTATTTT.

The chain uses TRBV5-1 and TRBJ2-5, with D tentatively TRBD2 (6 bases). CDR3 size: 15 residues. Germline V gene sequence: CDR1 SGHRS, CDR2 YFSETQ. Trimming took off 4 bases at V and 5 bases at J, with 18 bases between the two ends. CDR3 amino acids: CASSPGAGPGETQYF. The CDR3 DNA reads TGCGCCAGCAGCCCCGGGGCGGGGCCGGGGGAGACCCAGTACTTC.

The V call is TRBV25-1, the J call TRBJ1-2; D ambiguous. Germline CDR1 reads MGHDK; CDR2 reads SYGVNS. Trimming cost V 5 bases and J 3 bases, with 7 bases left between them. The CDR3 spans 12 residues. CDR3 sequence: CASSLVDYGYTF. CDR3 DNA: TGTGCCAGCAGTTTGGTAGACTATGGCTACACCTTC.

This clone was seen more than once but under ten times. The chain joins TRBV2 to TRBJ2-1, with 9 bases that match TRBD2. The trim removed 7 bases at V and 9 bases at J, leaving 13 bases unmatched. CDR3 length: 15 amino acids. Per the germline V gene, CDR1 is SNHLY and CDR2 is FYNNEI. The CDR3 is CASNLQRGASIEQFF. CDR3 sequence (DNA): TGTGCCAGCAACCTCCAGCGGGGGGCCTCAATTGAGCAGTTCTTC.

This chain joins TRBV27 and TRBJ1-2; tentative D call: TRBD1 (5 bases). Per the germline V gene, CDR1 is MNHEY and CDR2 is SMNVEV (reference sequence). V dropped 2 bases and J dropped 6 bases, with 7 bases sitting between them. The CDR3 extends over 12 amino acids. CDR3 in DNA: TGTGCCAGCAGTTTACAAGGGGATGGCTACACCTTC. This translates into CASSLQGDGYTF.

This clone has more than one count but fewer than ten. The chain uses TRBV4-1 and TRBJ2-7, with 12 bases aligning to TRBD2. V lost 1 base, J lost 4 bases, and 2 bases stayed unmatched. Germline loops: CDR1 MGHRA, CDR2 YSYEKL. The CDR3 extends over 15 amino acids. The CDR3 reads CASSQGTSGAYEQYF. CDR3 DNA: TGCGCCAGCAGCCAAGGGACTAGCGGGGCATACGAGCAGTACTTC.

There are a few counts of this clone. The genes are TRBV7-9 and TRBJ1-2; maybe TRBD1 (5 bases). In germline, CDR1 is SEHNR, CDR2 FQNEAQ (reference sequence). CDR3 length: 15 residues. V was pared by 3 bases and J by 4 bases, with 15 bases between. The DNA for the CDR3 is TGTGCCAGCAGCTTTGATAGGACATTTGCCTATGGCTACACCTTC. It is translated as CASSFDRTFAYGYTF.

Only a few counts were recorded for this clone. V and J are TRBV2 and TRBJ2-1; TRBD2 aligns across 12 bases. Germline CDR1 reads SNHLY; CDR2 reads FYNNEI. The length of the CDR3 is 15 residues. With V trimmed by 4 bases and J by 13 bases, 11 bases remained unmatched. The chain's CDR3 is CASSGRTSGEPSQFF. CDR3 DNA sequence: TGTGCCAGCAGTGGCCGGACTAGCGGGGAACCATCACAGTTCTTC.

The table lists this clone with a few counts. The chain combines TRBV2 with TRBJ1-2; D is ambiguous. Germline CDR1 is SNHLY and CDR2 is FYNNEI. The V end lost 5 bases, the J end lost 8 bases, and 24 bases lay between the germline ends. The CDR3 length is 16 residues. In nucleotides, the CDR3 is TGTGCCAGCAGTTTTTTTTCCCCCGCAGGAAATGAGGGCTACACCTTC. Its translation is CASSFFSPAGNEGYTF.

This chain links TRBV5-1 with TRBJ1-5, with 8 positions matching TRBD1. The germline gives CDR1 SGHRS, CDR2 YFSETQ. Unmatched junction bases numbered 15, after V lost 4 bases and J lost 6 bases. The CDR3 is 17 amino acids. The CDR3 protein is CASSMGIPGGEGQPQHF. The CDR3 bases are TGCGCCAGCAGCATGGGGATTCCAGGGGGCGAGGGTCAGCCCCAGCATTTT. The full variable domain, with the rest looked up from reference TRBV5-1 and TRBJ1-5, is KAGVTQTPRYLIKTRGQQVTLSCSPISGHRSVSWYQQTPGQGLQFLFEYFSETQRNKGNFPGRFSGRQFSNSRSEMNVSTLELGDSALYLCASSMGIPGGEGQPQHFGDGTRLSIL.

The chain has TRBV18 and TRBJ1-6; no clear D. Germline V CDR1 and CDR2: KGHSH, LQKENI. CDR3 length: 12 residues. Trimming left V 5 bases short and J 10 bases short, with 9 bases between. The CDR3 sequence: CASSSLDSPLHF. The CDR3 DNA is TGTGCCAGCTCATCCCTAGACTCACCCCTCCACTTT. Full variable domain (remainder filled in from reference TRBV18 and TRBJ1-6): NAGVMQNPRHLVRRRGQEARLRCSPMKGHSHVYWYRQLPEEGLKFMVYLQKENIIDESGMPKERFSAEFPKEGPSILRIQQVVRGDSAAYFCASSSLDSPLHFGNGTRLTVT.

This clone was picked up a small number of times. The chain links TRBV11-2 to TRBJ1-1; D ambiguous. Germline CDR1 reads SGHAT; CDR2 reads FQNNGV. Deletions cut 5 bases from V and 0 bases from J, with 13 bases between. The CDR3 has 15 amino acids. CDR3 DNA sequence: TGTGCCAGCAGCCTCTCGGGAGGATTGAACACTGAAGCTTTCTTT. Protein product: CASSLSGGLNTEAFF.

This clone showed up just a few times. The gene calls are TRBV2 and TRBJ2-2; D is uncertain. The ends were cut back, 4 bases at V and 4 bases at J, with 13 bases in the middle. The CDR3 consists of 15 residues. Germline V gives CDR1 SNHLY, CDR2 FYNNEI. CDR3 DNA: TGTGCCAGCAGTGTGGGCCGCCCCTCCACCGGGGAGCTGTTTTTT. This codes for CASSVGRPSTGELFF.

This clone appeared many times. V and J are TRBV29-1 and TRBJ1-1; D not resolved. Germline V gives CDR1 SQVTM, CDR2 ANQGSEA. Trimming took 3 bases from V and 0 from J, leaving 11 bases between them. CDR3 size: 14 residues. CDR3: CSVDGGPVNTEAFF. CDR3 in DNA: TGCAGCGTTGATGGAGGACCGGTGAACACTGAAGCTTTCTTT.